These 25 T cell receptor beta chains share one sample of origin, sequenced in a study of Graves' ophthalmopathy and Graves' hyperthyroidism. RNA transcripts provided the template for amplifying TCR beta CDR3 regions. First-round RT-PCR with HTBI primers preceded a second-round multiplex PCR. TCRdb reprocessed the multiplex PCR reads via MiXCR and lists one record per CDR3 protein. The data show 340,000 or so distinct CDR3 sequences, about 17% seen once. Input material: peripheral blood. The receptors derive from an adult man with Graves' ophthalmopathy.

This clonotype was detected many times. The V and J genes are TRBV27 and TRBJ2-2; TRBD1 agrees at 7 bases. Germline loops: CDR1 MNHEY, CDR2 SMNVEV (reference sequence). V lost 5 bases, J lost 3 bases, and 3 bases stayed unmatched. The CDR3 consists of 14 residues. The CDR3 loop reads CASSRGQHTGELFF. Written as DNA, the CDR3 is TGTGCCAGCAGTAGGGGACAGCACACCGGGGAGCTGTTTTTT.

This clonotype was recorded many times. This rearrangement joins TRBV29-1 to TRBJ2-5; 10 bases fit TRBD1. The CDR3 length is 14 residues. V trimming: 7 bases; J trimming: 5 bases; junction bases outside the gene matches: 10. Germline V gene sequence: CDR1 SQVTM, CDR2 ANQGSEA. CDR3 in amino acids: CSAERQGAAETQYF. Written as DNA, the CDR3 is TGCAGCGCCGAACGACAGGGGGCCGCGGAGACCCAGTACTTC.

The rearrangement links TRBV6-1 to TRBJ2-7, with 15 bases matching TRBD2. This CDR3 region has 14 residues. Germline V gene data show CDR1 as MNHNS and CDR2 as SASEGT. V lost 6 bases, J lost 6 bases, and 3 bases stayed unmatched. Written as DNA, the CDR3 is TGTGCCAGCAGGAGGACTAGCGGGAGGGCCGAGCAGTACTTC. It translates to CASRRTSGRAEQYF.

This clonotype showed up many times. The chain uses TRBV5-8 and TRBJ2-5; D might be TRBD2 (5 bases). Germline CDR1 reads SGHTS; CDR2 reads YDEGEE. V was pared by 3 bases and J by 1 base, with 13 bases between. This CDR3 region has 15 residues. CDR3 DNA sequence: TGTGCCAGCAGCTCGTGGATGCGGGTCCAAGAGACCCAGTACTTC. It translates to CASSSWMRVQETQYF.

There are many counts of this clonotype. The CDR3, as DNA: TGTGCCAGCAGTACGACCTCCGGGACAGCGAAAAATGGCTACACCTTC. It is translated as CASSTTSGTAKNGYTF. The chain has TRBV6-1 and TRBJ1-2; 7 nucleotides align to TRBD1. CDR1 is MNHNS, CDR2 SASEGT, per germline. Unmatched junction bases numbered 15, after V lost 5 bases and J lost 6 bases. The CDR3 has 16 residues.

This chain links TRBV10-2 with TRBJ2-7, with D uncertain. The V gene's germline CDR1 is WSHSY and CDR2 SAAADI. Trimming removed 2 bases from V and 3 bases from J, with 8 bases in between. The CDR3 runs to 13 residues. The CDR3 DNA reads TGCGCCAGCAGTGAGAACTCGGGCTACGAGCAGTACTTC. This sequence encodes CASSENSGYEQYF.

This clonotype has at least ten counts. The chain has TRBV30 and TRBJ1-1; a weak D match, TRBD1 (6 bases). Trimming took 3 bases from V and 8 from J, leaving 13 bases between them. CDR3 length equals 12 residues. Germline assignment: CDR1 GTSNPN and CDR2 SVGIG (reference sequence). The CDR3 sequence: CAWRTGTYEAFF. The CDR3, as DNA: TGTGCCTGGAGAACCGGGACATACGAAGCTTTCTTT.

The table lists this clonotype with a few counts. The chain employs TRBV7-8 and TRBJ1-1, with D hard to call. The V and J ends lost 2 bases and 4 bases respectively, with 11 bases between them. CDR1 and CDR2 from the germline V gene are SGHVS and FQNEAQ. The CDR3 length is 14 residues. The CDR3 here is CASSLFAGVTEAFF. As DNA, the CDR3 is TGTGCCAGCAGCTTATTCGCCGGAGTCACTGAAGCTTTCTTT. Full variable domain (rest looked up from reference TRBV7-8 and TRBJ1-1): GAGVSQSPRYKVAKRGQDVALRCDPISGHVSLFWYQQALGQGPEFLTYFQNEAQLDKSGLPSDRFFAERPEGSVSTLKIQRTQQEDSAVYLCASSLFAGVTEAFFGQGTRLTVV.

This clonotype was picked up many times. The chain is built from TRBV28 and TRBJ2-3, with a weak D call TRBD1 (6 bases). This CDR3 contains 15 residues. The V end was cut by 1 base, the J end by 3 bases, with 11 bases between. The germline CDR1 and CDR2 sequences are MDHEN and SYDVKM. CDR3 sequence: CASSLSPGETDTQYF. The DNA of the CDR3 is TGTGCCAGCAGTTTATCTCCAGGGGAGACAGATACGCAGTATTTT.

This clonotype was detected ten times or more. The chain has TRBV13 and TRBJ2-7, with D perhaps TRBD1 (6 bases). From germline, CDR1 is PRHDT and CDR2 FYEKMQ (reference sequence). Trimming left V 2 bases short and J 3 bases short, with 11 bases between. The CDR3 is 14 residues long. The CDR3 spells CASSLWDKHYEQYF. CDR3 sequence (DNA): TGTGCCAGCAGCTTATGGGACAAGCACTACGAGCAGTACTTC.

In this sample, this clonotype turned up many times. V usage is TRBV6-1 and J usage is TRBJ2-5, with 7 positions matching TRBD2. The germline V gene encodes CDR1 MNHNS and CDR2 SASEGT. After removal of 3 bases from V and 1 base from J, the junction contained 2 bases not matched to a gene. The CDR3 runs to 14 residues. The CDR3: CASSEGTIQETQYF. The CDR3 DNA follows: TGTGCCAGCAGTGAGGGGACTATCCAAGAGACCCAGTACTTC.

This clonotype has ten or more counts. This chain links TRBV24-1 with TRBJ2-5; D possibly uses TRBD1 or TRBD2 (5 bases each). The CDR3 covers 15 residues. Germline-derived CDR1 and CDR2 are KGHDR and SFDVKD. The germline V and J ends were trimmed by 0 bases and 2 bases, with 9 bases remaining between them. CDR3: CATSDLRGPQETQYF. As DNA, the CDR3 is TGTGCCACCAGTGATTTGCGGGGACCACAAGAGACCCAGTACTTC.

This clonotype appeared many times. This chain uses TRBV6-2 or TRBV6-3 with TRBJ1-5, with TRBD1 identical over 7 bases. J was trimmed by 4 bases and V by 8 bases; bases with no gene match: 5. CDR1 and CDR2 (germline): MNHEY, SVGEGT. The CDR3 covers 13 residues. The CDR3 sequence: CASGGTANQPQHF. The CDR3 DNA follows: TGTGCCAGCGGCGGGACAGCTAATCAGCCCCAGCATTTT.

The V and J genes are TRBV28 and TRBJ2-2, with D possibly TRBD2 on 6 matching bases. Germline-derived CDR1 and CDR2 are MDHEN and SYDVKM. V was cut by 3 bases and J by 5 bases, with 13 bases left in between. CDR3 length equals 15 residues. The CDR3 DNA is TGTGCCAGCAGTTTTTGGCATGGGGGGACCGGGGAGCTGTTTTTT. Its protein product is CASSFWHGGTGELFF.

This clonotype was counted ten times or more. The chain recombines TRBV7-3 with TRBJ2-5, with 12 bases that match TRBD2. The V segment lost 4 bases and the J segment 5 bases; nucleotides outside the gene matches: 5. Germline V gene lookup returns CDR1 SGHTA and CDR2 FQGTGA. This CDR3 is built from 15 residues. The CDR3: CASSSTSGSMETQYF. The CDR3 DNA follows: TGTGCCAGCAGCTCGACTAGCGGGAGTATGGAGACCCAGTACTTC.

This clonotype has at least ten counts. The J gene is TRBJ2-7, the V gene TRBV12-3 or TRBV12-4; 11 nucleotides match TRBD1. The CDR3 runs 12 residues. J gave up 5 bases and V 6 bases, and 0 bases lay outside the gene matches. The chain's CDR3 is CASRDRGHEQYF. The CDR3 nucleotides are TGTGCCAGCAGGGACAGGGGGCACGAGCAGTACTTC.

The chain links TRBV6-5 to TRBJ2-2; 12 nucleotides agree with TRBD2. Germline values: CDR1 MNHEY, CDR2 SVGAGI. V shed 4 bases, J shed 5 bases, and the junction held 8 bases outside the gene matches. The CDR3 extends over 17 amino acids. CDR3 DNA: TGTGCCAGCAGTTCCCTGACTAGCGGGGGTGGTACCGGGGAGCTGTTTTTT. As protein: CASSSLTSGGGTGELFF.

This clonotype came up many times. The chain uses TRBV12-5 and TRBJ2-5; D ambiguous. Trimming shortened V by 3 bases and J by 7 bases, and 6 bases separated the two germline ends. Germline CDR1 is LGHNT and CDR2 is FRNRAP. The CDR3 sequence is 11 residues long. The CDR3 DNA sequence: TGTGCTAGTGGTTTTTTAGGGACCCAGTACTTC. Encoded protein: CASGFLGTQYF.

This clonotype has at least ten counts. The chain combines TRBV7-3 with TRBJ2-5, with D tentatively TRBD1 or TRBD2 (5 bases each). Trimming left V 2 bases short and J 5 bases short, with 15 bases between. This CDR3 is 15 amino acids long. CDR1 and CDR2 from the germline V gene are SGHTA and FQGTGA. DNA for the CDR3: TGTGCCAGCAGCTTATTAGGGGACCCCCGGGAGACCCAGTACTTC. Its translation is CASSLLGDPRETQYF.

In this sample, this clonotype turned up many times. The rearrangement joins TRBV12-3 or TRBV12-4 to TRBJ2-5; D possibly uses TRBD1 or TRBD2 (5 bases each). The CDR3 spans 15 residues. Trimming removed 6 bases from V and 0 bases from J, with 14 bases in between. This chain's CDR3 is CASSPGTEYQETQYF. The CDR3 nucleotides read TGTGCCAGCAGCCCCGGGACCGAGTACCAAGAGACCCAGTACTTC.

Turning to this clonotype: At one of its ends the junction is not consistent with the germline gene, which may arise from a read error. This chain joins TRBV12-3 or TRBV12-4 and TRBJ2-5, with TRBD1 identical over 7 bases. CDR3 size: 15 residues. The CDR3 nucleotides read TGTGCCAGCAGCAATCGGACAGGCGGTCCAGAGACTCAGTACTTC. Amino acid sequence: CASSNRTGGPETQYF.

The sample holds many counts of this clonotype. The rearrangement links TRBV30 to TRBJ2-7, with TRBD1 identical over 10 bases. This CDR3 contains 14 residues. Trimming removed 4 bases from V and 4 bases from J; junction bases left unmatched: 7. Germline CDR1 is GTSNPN and CDR2 is SVGIG (reference sequence). CDR3 region: CAWNSGQGSYEQYF. DNA for the CDR3: TGTGCCTGGAACTCGGGACAGGGGTCTTACGAGCAGTACTTC.

This clonotype was observed at least ten times. The CDR3 loop is CASSNTRTGGREQYF. In DNA, the CDR3 is TGTGCCAGCAGTAACACCCGGACAGGGGGACGCGAGCAGTACTTC. The chain uses TRBV6-5 and TRBJ2-7; 10 positions match TRBD1. Per germline, CDR1 MNHEY and CDR2 SVGAGI. This CDR3 is 15 amino acids long. With 5 bases clipped from V and 6 bases from J, the junction kept 10 bases outside the gene matches.

This clonotype was observed many times. The rearrangement joins TRBV15 to TRBJ2-7; no firm D call. Trimming cost V 0 bases and J 2 bases, with 8 bases left between them. The CDR3 extends over 14 amino acids. Germline V lookup: CDR1 LNHNV, CDR2 YYDKDF (reference sequence). The CDR3 loop is CATSRDLATYEQYF. The CDR3 DNA reads as TGTGCCACCAGCAGAGACTTAGCTACCTACGAGCAGTACTTC.

In its sample, this clonotype was seen many times. V usage is TRBV30 and J usage is TRBJ1-5; 7 bases map to TRBD1. With V trimmed by 3 bases and J by 2 bases, 10 bases remained unmatched. The CDR3 consists of 16 residues. Germline V gene lookup returns CDR1 GTSNPN and CDR2 SVGIG (reference sequence). In nucleotides, the CDR3 is TGTGCCTGGAGCGGAGAACACAGGGGCGGCAATCAGCCCCAGCATTTT. It translates to CAWSGEHRGGNQPQHF.